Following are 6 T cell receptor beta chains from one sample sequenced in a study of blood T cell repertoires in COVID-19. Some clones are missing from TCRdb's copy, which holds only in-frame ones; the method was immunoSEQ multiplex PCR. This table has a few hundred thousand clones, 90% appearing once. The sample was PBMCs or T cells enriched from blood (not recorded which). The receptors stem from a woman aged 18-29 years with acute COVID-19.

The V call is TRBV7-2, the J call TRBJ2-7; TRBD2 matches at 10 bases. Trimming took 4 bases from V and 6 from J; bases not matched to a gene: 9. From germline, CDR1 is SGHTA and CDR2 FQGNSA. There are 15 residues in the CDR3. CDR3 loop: CASSSAAGGPSEQYF. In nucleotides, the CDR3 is TGTGCCAGCAGCTCTGCAGCGGGAGGGCCTTCCGAGCAGTACTTC.

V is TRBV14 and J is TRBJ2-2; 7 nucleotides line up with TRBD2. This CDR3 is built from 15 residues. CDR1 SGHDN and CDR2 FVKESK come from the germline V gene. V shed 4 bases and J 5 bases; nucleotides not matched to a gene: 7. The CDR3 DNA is TGTGCCAGCAGCCCCCCGTGGGGAGGGACCGGGGAGCTGTTTTTT. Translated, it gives CASSPPWGGTGELFF.

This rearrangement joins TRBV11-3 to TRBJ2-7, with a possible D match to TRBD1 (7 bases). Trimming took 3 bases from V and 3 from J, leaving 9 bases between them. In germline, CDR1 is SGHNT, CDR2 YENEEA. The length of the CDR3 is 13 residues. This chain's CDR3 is CASSLQGGYEQYF. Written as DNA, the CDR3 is TGTGCCAGCAGCTTGCAGGGGGGCTACGAGCAGTACTTC.

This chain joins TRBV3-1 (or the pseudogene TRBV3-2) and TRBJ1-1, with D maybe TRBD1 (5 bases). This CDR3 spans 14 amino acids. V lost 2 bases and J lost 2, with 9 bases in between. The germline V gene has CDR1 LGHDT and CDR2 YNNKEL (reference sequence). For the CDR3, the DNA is TGTGCCAGCAGCCAACTAGACAGCAACACTGAAGCTTTCTTT. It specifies CASSQLDSNTEAFF.

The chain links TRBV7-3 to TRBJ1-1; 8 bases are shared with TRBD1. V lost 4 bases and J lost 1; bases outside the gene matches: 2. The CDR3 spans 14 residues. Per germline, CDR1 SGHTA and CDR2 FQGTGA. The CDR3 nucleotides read TGTGCCAGCAGCTATGGACAGGGGAACACTGAAGCTTTCTTT. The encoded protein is CASSYGQGNTEAFF.

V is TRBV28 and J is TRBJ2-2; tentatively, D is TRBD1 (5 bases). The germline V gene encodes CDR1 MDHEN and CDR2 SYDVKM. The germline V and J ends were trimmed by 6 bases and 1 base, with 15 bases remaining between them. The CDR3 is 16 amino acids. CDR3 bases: TGTGCCAGCAGCCCCCAACGGACAAGGAACACCGGGGAGCTGTTTTTT. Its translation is CASSPQRTRNTGELFF.